Following are 21 T cell receptor beta chains from one sample sequenced in a study of T cell responses to AZD1222 COVID-19 vaccine. Method: immunoSEQ multiplex PCR; TCRdb's copy keeps in-frame clones and lacks some. The sample lists hundreds of thousands of clones; under 95% were seen once. This material consisted of peripheral blood, taken on day 0 of MenACWY control vaccination. These receptor sequences come from an adult in good health.

The genes are TRBV6-5 and TRBJ1-6; 10 bases align to TRBD1. The CDR3 spans 15 residues. From germline, CDR1 is MNHEY and CDR2 SVGAGI. Trimming cost V 9 bases and J 1 base; bases outside gene matches: 3. The CDR3 nucleotides are TGTGCCAGTAGGACAGGGGGTTCCTATAATTCACCCCTCCACTTT. This gives the protein CASRTGGSYNSPLHF.

This chain connects TRBV7-2 to TRBJ2-7; weak D call: TRBD1 (6 bases). The CDR3 is 14 residues long. V lost 5 bases and J 7 bases, leaving 18 bases between the germline ends. Germline CDR1 and CDR2: SGHTA and FQGNSA. The CDR3 region has the DNA TGTGCCAGCAGCCGTGTAAGGGGGTCGGGAGAGCAGTACTTC. Its protein product is CASSRVRGSGEQYF.

The J gene is TRBJ2-3, the V gene TRBV11-2; maybe TRBD2 (7 bases). The CDR3 contains 14 residues. With 8 bases removed from V and 2 bases from J, the gap between germline ends came to 14 bases. Looked up from germline, CDR1 is SGHAT and CDR2 is FQNNGV. CDR3 in amino acids: CASGRGAITDTQYF. The CDR3 region has the DNA TGTGCCAGCGGCCGGGGGGCGATCACAGATACGCAGTATTTT. The full variable domain, rest sourced from reference TRBV11-2 and TRBJ2-3, is EAGVAQSPRYKIIEKRQSVAFWCNPISGHATLYWYQQILGQGPKLLIQFQNNGVVDDSQLPKDRFSAERLKGVDSTLKIQPAKLEDSAVYLCASGRGAITDTQYFGPGTRLTVL.

A few counts support this clone. The chain combines TRBV4-3 with TRBJ1-2; 7 bases map to TRBD1. J gave up 2 bases and V 1 base, and 4 bases lay outside the gene matches. Germline CDR1 is LGHNA and CDR2 is YSLEER. This CDR3 has 15 amino acids. The CDR3 sequence: CASSQANRGNYGYTF. The DNA for the CDR3 is TGCGCCAGCAGCCAAGCCAACAGGGGAAACTATGGCTACACCTTC.

The chain recombines TRBV6-6 with TRBJ1-5, with 8 bases aligning to TRBD1. Germline V gene sequence: CDR1 MNHNY, CDR2 SVGAGI (reference sequence). V shed 6 bases and J 0 bases; nucleotides not matched to a gene: 4. This CDR3 has 15 amino acids. The CDR3: CASRAGQGSNQPQHF. The CDR3 nucleotides are TGTGCCAGCAGAGCCGGACAGGGTAGCAATCAGCCCCAGCATTTT.

In this sample, this clone turned up once. The chain uses TRBV29-1 and TRBJ1-2; D possibly corresponds to TRBD1 (5 bases). Trimming took off 6 bases at V and 0 bases at J, with 17 bases between the two ends. CDR3 size: 15 residues. Germline-derived CDR1 and CDR2 are SQVTM and ANQGSEA. In DNA, the CDR3 is TGCAGCGTCTCATACAGGAGAAGGACTAACTATGGCTACACCTTC. It encodes CSVSYRRRTNYGYTF.

On this clone itself: Other DNA sequences in the sample encode the same CDR3. This rearrangement joins TRBV19 to TRBJ1-2; D call uncertain. CDR3 length equals 10 residues. CDR1 is LNHDA and CDR2 is SQIVND in the germline V gene (reference sequence). V dropped 8 bases and J dropped 4 bases, with 5 bases sitting between them. DNA of the CDR3: TGTGCCAGTCGAGGCTATGGCTACACCTTC. This gives the protein CASRGYGYTF.

The chain has TRBV30 and TRBJ2-2, with a weak D call TRBD2 (5 bases). The CDR3 extends over 15 amino acids. From germline, CDR1 is GTSNPN and CDR2 SVGIG (reference sequence). V lost 5 bases to trimming and J lost 0 bases, with 13 bases between them. This chain's CDR3 is CAWARGSSNTGELFF. In DNA, the CDR3 is TGTGCCTGGGCTAGAGGGTCCTCGAACACCGGGGAGCTGTTTTTT. Full variable domain (outside the CDR3, taken from reference TRBV30 and TRBJ2-2): SQTIHQWPATLVQPVGSPLSLECTVEGTSNPNLYWYRQAAGRGLQLLFYSVGIGQISSEVPQNLSASRPQDRQFILSSKKLLLSDSGFYLCAWARGSSNTGELFFGEGSRLTVL.

In its sample, this clone was seen once. V gene TRBV19 combines with J gene TRBJ2-3, with D possibly matching TRBD1 (6 bases). Looked up from germline, CDR1 is LNHDA and CDR2 is SQIVND (reference sequence). The CDR3 extends over 13 amino acids. Deletions cut 4 bases from V and 2 bases from J, with 7 bases between. In DNA form, the CDR3 reads TGTGCCAGTAGTAACAGGGCCACAGATACGCAGTATTTT. Its translation: CASSNRATDTQYF.

This clone was picked up one time. The chain has TRBV12-3 or TRBV12-4 and TRBJ1-6; 7 nucleotides agree with TRBD1. The trim removed 6 bases at V and 7 bases at J, leaving 3 bases unmatched. This CDR3 has 13 residues. The CDR3 nucleotides are TGTGCCAGCAGGGGGACAGCCAATTCACCCCTCCACTTT. Residues: CASRGTANSPLHF.

The V and J genes are TRBV4-2 and TRBJ1-3, with TRBD1 as a possible D gene (6 bases). V dropped 3 bases and J dropped 2 bases, with 14 bases sitting between them. CDR3 length equals 16 residues. CDR1 is LGHNA and CDR2 is YNFKEQ in the germline V gene. The CDR3 loop reads CASSQPRDTAGNTIYF. CDR3 bases: TGTGCCAGCAGCCAGCCGAGGGACACTGCTGGAAACACCATATATTTT.

The chain couples TRBV2 to TRBJ2-3; 7 bases agree with TRBD2. This CDR3 comprises 17 residues. After removal of 6 bases from V and 0 bases from J, the junction contained 12 bases not matched to a gene. Germline V gene data show CDR1 as SNHLY and CDR2 as FYNNEI. DNA of the CDR3: TGTGCCAGCAGCAAAACCCCCACTAGCGTTAGCACAGATACGCAGTATTTT. Its protein is CASSKTPTSVSTDTQYF.

The rearrangement uses TRBV19 and TRBJ2-3; D call uncertain. Looked up from germline, CDR1 is LNHDA and CDR2 is SQIVND (reference sequence). Trimming stripped 11 bases from V and 4 bases from J, with 7 bases between. This CDR3 has 10 residues. In nucleotides, the CDR3 is TGTGCCCGAGAGCCAGATACGCAGTATTTT. It codes for CAREPDTQYF.

This clone was seen more than once but under ten times. The chain has TRBV15 and TRBJ2-1, with 7 bases fitting TRBD2. CDR1 is LNHNV and CDR2 is YYDKDF in the germline V gene (reference sequence). The CDR3 spans 18 residues. Losses at the gene ends were 0 bases for V and 7 bases for J; bases not matched to a gene: 15. The DNA of the CDR3 is TGTGCCACCAGCAGAGATCGGGGACTTGCGGGAGTGGGAAATGAGCAGTTCTTC. It translates to CATSRDRGLAGVGNEQFF.

V gene TRBV5-1 combines with J gene TRBJ1-1; D is unclear. Germline lookup yields CDR1 SGHRS and CDR2 YFSETQ. The CDR3 is made up of 14 amino acids. Trimming took 5 bases from V and 0 from J, leaving 11 bases between them. The CDR3 spells CASSLLQMNTEAFF. The CDR3 bases are TGCGCCAGCAGTTTGCTACAGATGAACACTGAAGCTTTCTTT.

This chain links TRBV6-2 or TRBV6-3 with TRBJ2-3; the D gene could be TRBD1 or TRBD2 (6 bases each). This CDR3 spans 15 amino acids. Germline CDR1 MNHEY, CDR2 SVGEGT. V was cut by 5 bases and J by 3 bases, with 15 bases left in between. The CDR3 nucleotides are TGTGCCAGCAGTCCACAGGGACTTCCGACAGATACGCAGTATTTT. It encodes CASSPQGLPTDTQYF.

V usage is TRBV7-3 and J usage is TRBJ1-2; TRBD1 matches at 7 bases. The CDR3 runs to 21 residues. Trimming took 0 bases from V and 0 from J; bases not matched to a gene: 19. CDR1 is SGHTA, CDR2 FQGTGA, per germline. The CDR3 nucleotides are TGTGCCAGCAGCTTAACGGGAACCCGGGTCGGGACAGCGGATTCTAACTATGGCTACACCTTC. This encodes CASSLTGTRVGTADSNYGYTF.

CDR3 sequence: CASTRRGEGAAEAFF. As DNA, the CDR3 is TGTGCCAGCACCAGAAGGGGGGAAGGGGCGGCTGAAGCTTTCTTT. This chain connects TRBV2 to TRBJ1-1, with TRBD1 as a possible D gene (6 bases). The V gene lost 7 bases and the J gene lost 6 bases, with 21 bases spanning the gap. In germline, CDR1 is SNHLY, CDR2 FYNNEI. The CDR3 covers 15 residues. Filled out from reference TRBV2 and TRBJ1-1, the complete variable domain reads EPEVTQTPSHQVTQMGQEVILRCVPISNHLYFYWYRQILGQKVEFLVSFYNNEISEKSEIFDDQFSVERPDGSNFTLKIRSTKLEDSAMYFCASTRRGEGAAEAFFGQGTRLTVV.

The chain employs TRBV5-6 and TRBJ2-7, with D unclear. The germline V gene has CDR1 SGHDT and CDR2 YYEEEE. The V end lost 0 bases, the J end lost 4 bases, and 8 bases lay between the germline ends. The CDR3 has 13 amino acids. CDR3 sequence reads: CASSLVQFYEQYF. The DNA of the CDR3 is TGTGCCAGCAGCTTGGTTCAGTTTTACGAGCAGTACTTC.

This sequence joins TRBV9 and TRBJ2-5; 11 bases line up with TRBD2. J lost 4 bases, V lost 3 bases, and 5 bases had no gene match. Germline lookup yields CDR1 SGDLS and CDR2 YYNGEE. This CDR3 has 15 residues. CDR3 in amino acids: CASSGSGGALETQYF. CDR3 sequence (DNA): TGTGCCAGCAGCGGTAGCGGGGGGGCGTTAGAGACCCAGTACTTC.

V is TRBV5-1 and J is TRBJ1-1; perhaps TRBD1 as D (5 bases). The germline V gene has CDR1 SGHRS and CDR2 YFSETQ. V was cut by 1 base and J by 5 bases, with 9 bases left in between. This CDR3 is built from 13 residues. The CDR3 loop reads CASSLSQGTEAFF. The CDR3 nucleotides read TGCGCCAGCAGCTTGTCTCAGGGTACTGAAGCTTTCTTT.